One and the same sample provided the 11 T cell receptor beta chains below, sequenced in a study of T cells in Graves' hyperthyroidism and ophthalmopathy. Amplified TCR beta CDR3 regions came from RNA transcripts. HTBI primers were employed in a first-round RT-PCR of the TCR CDR3. TCRdb reprocessed the multiplex PCR reads via MiXCR and lists one record per CDR3 protein. The sample contains 500,000 to 550,000 distinct CDR3 sequences, less than 25% of which appear only once. The sample taken for sequencing was blood. All receptors come from a man in his late teens or twenties with Graves' hyperthyroidism.

In this sample, this clonotype turned up many times. This chain uses TRBV6-2 or TRBV6-3 with TRBJ2-2; D may correspond to TRBD1 or TRBD2 (6 bases each). CDR1 and CDR2 from the germline V gene are MNHEY and SVGEGT. The CDR3 runs to 18 residues. Between the trimmed V and J ends, which lost 5 bases and 6 bases, there was a span of 25 bases. CDR3 DNA sequence: TGTGCCAGCAGTCACCTCCCCAGGGGAGGACTAATTGCCGGGGAGCTGTTTTTT. This gives the protein CASSHLPRGGLIAGELFF.

The chain recombines TRBV20-1 with TRBJ1-1; 7 nucleotides agree with TRBD1. Germline trimming cut 4 bases from V and 4 bases from J; bases unmatched to any gene: 15. The CDR3 covers 16 residues. Germline CDR1 and CDR2: DFQATT and SNEGSKA (reference sequence). CDR3 bases: TGCAGTGCTATAAGGCAGGGGGTGGGCGGTAGCACTGAAGCTTTCTTT. The encoded protein is CSAIRQGVGGSTEAFF.

This clonotype was counted many times. The rearrangement links TRBV13 to TRBJ1-2; maybe TRBD1 (5 bases). Deletions cut 5 bases from V and 8 bases from J, with 15 bases between. Germline V gene sequence: CDR1 PRHDT, CDR2 FYEKMQ (reference sequence). This CDR3 is 13 amino acids long. CDR3 in DNA: TGTGCCAGCAGCGCGGGGGAATTGGGCGGCTACACCTTC. It yields the protein CASSAGELGGYTF.

This clonotype was seen at least ten times. The V call is TRBV12-3 or TRBV12-4, the J call TRBJ1-2; D is possibly TRBD1 (6 bases). V was shortened by 5 bases and J by 4 bases, with 14 bases between the two germline ends. CDR3 length: 14 residues. The CDR3 bases are TGTGCCAGCAGTAGTACAGGGCCCGTCTATGGCTACACCTTC. As protein: CASSSTGPVYGYTF.

This clonotype has a handful of counts. V is TRBV7-8 and J is TRBJ1-1; D is uncertain. CDR3 size: 12 residues. Between the trimmed V and J ends, which lost 5 bases and 8 bases, there was a span of 12 bases. Germline V gene lookup returns CDR1 SGHVS and CDR2 FQNEAQ. The CDR3 loop reads CASSITGLEAFF. In DNA form, the CDR3 reads TGTGCCAGCAGCATCACGGGCCTCGAAGCTTTCTTT.

At least ten counts were recorded for this clonotype. The rearrangement joins TRBV9 to TRBJ1-1; D gene ambiguous. The CDR3 sequence is 13 residues long. CDR1 and CDR2 from the germline V gene are SGDLS and YYNGEE. The V end lost 3 bases, the J end lost 4 bases, and 10 bases lay between the germline ends. The CDR3 spells CASSATWGTEAFF. CDR3 nucleotide sequence: TGTGCCAGCAGCGCGACTTGGGGCACTGAAGCTTTCTTT.

This clonotype was counted ten times or more. The rearrangement joins TRBV12-3 or TRBV12-4 to TRBJ1-5; 8 nucleotides align to TRBD1. This CDR3 has 16 amino acids. The ends lost 5 bases at V and 1 base at J; junction bases unmatched: 7. CDR3 loop: CASSIRQGMSNQPQHF. The DNA for the CDR3 is TGTGCCAGCAGTATCCGACAGGGGATGAGCAATCAGCCCCAGCATTTT.

The gene calls are TRBV4-1 and TRBJ2-7; D is perhaps TRBD1 (6 bases). Trimming removed 0 bases from V and 3 bases from J, with 12 bases in between. CDR1 and CDR2 from the germline V gene are MGHRA and YSYEKL. The CDR3 contains 15 residues. In DNA, the CDR3 is TGCGCCAGCAGCCAAGAACGGACAGCCCTCTACGAGCAGTACTTC. The encoded protein is CASSQERTALYEQYF.

The chain links TRBV6-1 to TRBJ1-5; 8 bases line up with TRBD1. Per germline, CDR1 MNHNS and CDR2 SASEGT. CDR3 length equals 16 residues. Trimming cost V 6 bases and J 10 bases; bases outside gene matches: 17. CDR3 amino acids: CASSPDRVPLAEPQHF. The CDR3 nucleotides are TGTGCCAGCAGCCCGGACAGGGTCCCCTTAGCGGAACCCCAGCATTTT.

This clonotype was counted between two and nine times. V and J are TRBV19 and TRBJ1-5; D ambiguous. Germline V gives CDR1 LNHDA, CDR2 SQIVND (reference sequence). The germline V and J ends were trimmed by 9 bases and 4 bases, with 13 bases remaining between them. This CDR3 is built from 13 residues. The CDR3 DNA reads as TGTGCCAGCTTGGAGGGAGGTAATCAGCCCCAGCATTTT. Encoded protein: CASLEGGNQPQHF.

This clonotype was observed many times. The chain couples TRBV27 to TRBJ2-7, with TRBD2 identical over 8 bases. Germline assignment: CDR1 MNHEY and CDR2 SMNVEV (reference sequence). The V and J ends lost 3 bases and 2 bases, in that order; junction bases with no gene match: 3. CDR3 length: 14 amino acids. The CDR3: CASSLVSGTYEQYF. The CDR3 DNA reads as TGTGCCAGCAGTTTGGTTAGCGGGACCTACGAGCAGTACTTC.